This T cell receptor (beta chain) was sequenced in a study of T cell changes during pregnancy in multiple sclerosis. The table came from immunoSEQ multiplex PCR; TCRdb's copy has only in-frame clones and leaves some out. The repertoire holds tens of thousands of clones, with 93% as singletons. Germline V gene lookup returns CDR1 MNHEY and CDR2 SMNVEV (reference sequence). CDR3 length: 14 amino acids. V shed 6 bases and J 6 bases; nucleotides not matched to a gene: 5. This material consisted of CD8+ T cells from peripheral blood mononuclear cells, taken in the third trimester of pregnancy. The V call is TRBV27, the J call TRBJ2-1; 10 bases fit TRBD2. This TCR was sampled from a female donor with multiple sclerosis, enrolled in a pregnancy study. The CDR3 protein is CASRESGRGNEQFF. The CDR3, as DNA: TGTGCCAGCAGGGAAAGCGGGAGGGGCAATGAGCAGTTCTTC.